These 12 T cell receptor beta chains originate from one sample sequenced in a study of control samples from healthy donors and cancer patients. Only in-frame clones appear in the TCRdb table, and some are missing; sequencing was by immunoSEQ multiplex PCR. The sample has 75,000 to 95,000 clones; roughly nine tenths are singletons. Sequencing used PBMCs. The receptor set was obtained from a woman aged 50 to 60 with colorectal cancer.

The chain recombines TRBV25-1 with TRBJ1-1, with no clear D. This CDR3 is 13 amino acids long. Per the germline V gene, CDR1 is MGHDK and CDR2 is SYGVNS. V shed 3 bases and J shed 0 bases, with 5 bases lying between them. CDR3 in amino acids: CASSESMNTEAFF. As DNA, the CDR3 is TGTGCCAGCAGTGAGTCTATGAACACTGAAGCTTTCTTT. Full variable domain (rest looked up from reference TRBV25-1 and TRBJ1-1): EADIYQTPRYLVIGTGKKITLECSQTMGHDKMYWYQQDPGMELHLIHYSYGVNSTEKGDLSSESTVSRIRTEHFPLTLESARPSHTSQYLCASSESMNTEAFFGQGTRLTVV.

The chain couples TRBV4-1 to TRBJ2-1; possibly TRBD2 for D (6 bases). The CDR3 covers 15 residues. Trimming cost V 1 base and J 7 bases, with 14 bases left between them. Germline assignment: CDR1 MGHRA and CDR2 YSYEKL. CDR3 residues: CASSQGDGGRNEQFF. The CDR3 region has the DNA TGCGCCAGCAGCCAAGGGGACGGGGGTAGGAATGAGCAGTTCTTC.

The chain is built from TRBV25-1 and TRBJ2-1, with 9 bases lining up with TRBD2. Germline values: CDR1 MGHDK, CDR2 SYGVNS. The CDR3 has 15 residues. The junction had 5 bases not matched to a gene; V was cut back by 3 bases and J by 5 bases. The CDR3 DNA sequence: TGTGCCAGCAGTGACACAGAGCGGGGGGACAATGAGCAGTTCTTC. This codes for CASSDTERGDNEQFF.

V is TRBV7-8 and J is TRBJ2-5, with D perhaps TRBD1 (5 bases). Between the trimmed V and J ends, which lost 0 bases and 3 bases, there was a span of 14 bases. This CDR3 spans 16 amino acids. Germline CDR1 SGHVS, CDR2 FQNEAQ. The DNA for the CDR3 is TGTGCCAGCAGCTTAGCAGTCAGGGTAGCCGAAGAGACCCAGTACTTC. Its protein product is CASSLAVRVAEETQYF. The full variable domain, with the rest looked up from reference TRBV7-8 and TRBJ2-5, is GAGVSQSPRYKVAKRGQDVALRCDPISGHVSLFWYQQALGQGPEFLTYFQNEAQLDKSGLPSDRFFAERPEGSVSTLKIQRTQQEDSAVYLCASSLAVRVAEETQYFGPGTRLLVL.

The rearrangement links TRBV5-1 to TRBJ1-2, with a tentative D call TRBD1 (5 bases). The CDR3 is 13 amino acids. The germline gives CDR1 SGHRS, CDR2 YFSETQ. Trimming took off 4 bases at V and 6 bases at J, with 13 bases between the two ends. The CDR3 is CASSVQGGDGYTF. For the CDR3, the DNA is TGCGCCAGCAGCGTTCAGGGAGGTGATGGCTACACCTTC. Filled out from reference TRBV5-1 and TRBJ1-2, the complete variable domain reads KAGVTQTPRYLIKTRGQQVTLSCSPISGHRSVSWYQQTPGQGLQFLFEYFSETQRNKGNFPGRFSGRQFSNSRSEMNVSTLELGDSALYLCASSVQGGDGYTFGSGTRLTVV.

The V gene is TRBV24-1, the J gene TRBJ2-5, with 9 bases identical to TRBD1. Germline lookup yields CDR1 KGHDR and CDR2 SFDVKD. There are 16 residues in the CDR3. The ends lost 5 bases at V and 2 bases at J; junction bases unmatched: 8. Written as DNA, the CDR3 is TGTGCCACCAGTGGGCCGGGGACAGGGCGGCAAGAGACCCAGTACTTC. It translates to CATSGPGTGRQETQYF.

This chain uses TRBV6-1 with TRBJ1-2; the D is unclear. The CDR3 totals 12 residues. From germline, CDR1 is MNHNS and CDR2 SASEGT. Trimming took 5 bases from V and 4 from J, leaving 8 bases between them. CDR3: CASSMGVYGYTF. Written as DNA, the CDR3 is TGTGCCAGCAGTATGGGAGTCTATGGCTACACCTTC.

This rearrangement joins TRBV6-4 to TRBJ2-4; D unresolved. V gave up 1 base and J gave up 0 bases, with 13 bases separating them. The CDR3 consists of 17 residues. Per germline, CDR1 MRHNA and CDR2 SNTAGT. CDR3 residues: CASSDLPHCLAKNIQYF. The CDR3 region has the DNA TGTGCCAGCAGTGACTTACCCCACTGTTTAGCCAAAAACATTCAGTACTTC.

The chain combines TRBV5-1 with TRBJ2-3; weak D call: TRBD2 (5 bases). CDR3 length equals 17 residues. Germline V CDR1 and CDR2: SGHRS, YFSETQ. Trimming removed 3 bases from V and 0 bases from J, with 17 bases in between. CDR3 sequence reads: CASSSGGGLVSTDTQYF. DNA of the CDR3: TGCGCCAGCAGCTCCGGAGGAGGACTGGTTAGCACAGATACGCAGTATTTT.

In this sample, this clone turned up a few times. The rearrangement joins TRBV7-2 to TRBJ2-1, with a possible D match to TRBD1 (5 bases). The germline V gene encodes CDR1 SGHTA and CDR2 FQGNSA. The CDR3 length is 14 residues. Deletions cut 2 bases from V and 5 bases from J, with 10 bases between. The CDR3 spells CASSLLQANNEQFF. In DNA form, the CDR3 reads TGTGCCAGCAGCTTACTACAGGCCAACAATGAGCAGTTCTTC.

The table lists this clone with a count of one. The genes are TRBV23-1 and TRBJ2-5, with 7 bases lining up with TRBD2. TRBV23-1 is given ORF status, its function remaining uncertain. CDR3 length: 17 amino acids. V lost 7 bases and J lost 0; bases outside the gene matches: 14. CDR3 loop: CASTPLGGGAYQETQYF. In DNA, the CDR3 is TGCGCCAGCACCCCCCTGGGGGGGGGAGCGTACCAAGAGACCCAGTACTTC.

Turning to this clone: The sample carries other DNA sequences with the same CDR3. The V call is TRBV5-5, the J call TRBJ2-2, with TRBD2 identical over 7 bases. The CDR3 totals 13 residues. CDR1 and CDR2 (germline): SGHKS, YYEKEE (reference sequence). Trimming cost V 2 bases and J 5 bases; bases outside gene matches: 0. CDR3 sequence (DNA): TGTGCCAGCAGCTTAGCGGGGACCGGGGAGCTGTTTTTT. It encodes CASSLAGTGELFF.